These T cell receptor beta chains were read from a single sample in a study of cytomegalovirus exposure and HLA in healthy donors. Data came from immunoSEQ multiplex PCR; TCRdb stores just in-frame clones and leaves some out. Of about 78,000 clones in the sample, 90% to 97% were seen once. Sequencing input: PBMCs. These receptors were obtained from a man aged 18 to 30 in good health and CMV-seropositive. Each CDR3 is given without its conserved first and last residue.

cdr3_length: 16
v_call: TRBV19
j_call: TRBJ2-1
cdr3_aa: ASTQTSGRSPYRREQF

cdr3_length: 11
v_call: TRBV30
j_call: TRBJ1-1
cdr3_aa: AWSARDRHEAF

cdr3_length: 11
v_call: TRBV7-2
j_call: TRBJ2-2
cdr3_aa: ASRTGNTGELF

cdr3_length: 12
v_call: TRBV19
j_call: TRBJ2-1
cdr3_aa: ATRGEGWYNEQF

cdr3_length: 12
v_call: TRBV25-1
j_call: TRBJ2-5
cdr3_aa: ASSNGLARETQY

cdr3_length: 11
v_call: TRBV7-9
j_call: TRBJ2-1
cdr3_aa: ASSATRINEQF

cdr3_length: 12
v_call: TRBV28
j_call: TRBJ1-2
cdr3_aa: ASRDPGTGIDYT

cdr3_length: 13
v_call: TRBV2
j_call: TRBJ2-7
cdr3_aa: ASSESSGSLEEQY

cdr3_length: 14
v_call: TRBV5-1
j_call: TRBJ2-3
cdr3_aa: ASSRDRPNPTDTQY

cdr3_length: 11
v_call: TRBV7-2
j_call: TRBJ2-7
cdr3_aa: ASSLMAPYEQY

cdr3_length: 11
v_call: TRBV7-9
j_call: TRBJ1-1
cdr3_aa: ASSLTDSTEAF

cdr3_length: 11
v_call: TRBV2
j_call: TRBJ2-7
cdr3_aa: ASNTGTGDEQY

cdr3_length: 13
v_call: TRBV7-2
j_call: TRBJ2-2
cdr3_aa: ASSFLRGSNGELF

cdr3_length: 15
v_call: TRBV10-3
j_call: TRBJ2-3
cdr3_aa: AISEGGLAGSTDTQY

cdr3_length: 12
v_call: TRBV5-6
j_call: TRBJ1-1
cdr3_aa: ASSLLGHDTEAF

cdr3_length: 14
v_call: TRBV27
j_call: TRBJ2-5
cdr3_aa: ASGSYSTRSIETQY

cdr3_length: 13
v_call: TRBV28
j_call: TRBJ2-3
cdr3_aa: ASSSGGLSTDTQY

cdr3_length: 13
v_call: TRBV6-6
j_call: TRBJ1-5
cdr3_aa: ASSYSQISNQPQH

cdr3_length: 14
v_call: TRBV18
j_call: TRBJ1-2
cdr3_aa: ASSGSGQGSVYGYT

cdr3_length: 11
v_call: TRBV5-1
j_call: TRBJ2-1
cdr3_aa: ASSMGLAGEQF

cdr3_length: 14
v_call: TRBV11-2
j_call: TRBJ1-1
cdr3_aa: ASSFVYGGRDTEAF

cdr3_length: 11
v_call: TRBV2
j_call: TRBJ1-2
cdr3_aa: ASCRELNYGYT

cdr3_length: 13
v_call: TRBV5-8
j_call: TRBJ1-5
cdr3_aa: ASSPLGRVSQPQH

cdr3_length: 14
v_call: TRBV18
j_call: TRBJ1-5
cdr3_aa: ASSGTAWGGGQPQH

cdr3_length: 12
v_call: TRBV6-5
j_call: TRBJ2-7
cdr3_aa: ASIPLAGGNEQY

cdr3_length: 13
v_call: TRBV1
j_call: TRBJ2-2
cdr3_aa: TSSGTGLNTGELF

cdr3_length: 12
v_call: TRBV5-6
j_call: TRBJ1-1
cdr3_aa: ASSIGKQGTEAF

cdr3_length: 14
v_call: TRBV6-1
j_call: TRBJ2-7
cdr3_aa: ASSDGLAGDLNEQY

cdr3_length: 14
v_call: TRBV7-2
j_call: TRBJ1-1
cdr3_aa: ASSTQGAQGGTEAF

cdr3_length: 11
v_call: TRBV21-1
j_call: .
cdr3_aa: ASSNSGSYEQY

cdr3_length: 13
v_call: TRBV4-2
j_call: TRBJ2-3
cdr3_aa: ASSQEQRSTDTQY

cdr3_length: 9
v_call: TRBV6-4
j_call: TRBJ1-3
cdr3_aa: ASSDGGTIY

cdr3_length: 12
v_call: TRBV29-1
j_call: TRBJ2-7
cdr3_aa: SVEIVGGGYEQY

cdr3_length: 12
v_call: TRBV19
j_call: TRBJ2-7
cdr3_aa: ASSPATATYEQY

cdr3_length: 10
v_call: TRBV27
j_call: TRBJ2-7
cdr3_aa: ASRSGVYEQY

cdr3_length: 13
v_call: TRBV5-4
j_call: TRBJ2-5
cdr3_aa: ASSIPGQSQETQY

cdr3_length: 14
v_call: TRBV29-1
j_call: TRBJ2-5
cdr3_aa: SVEDFPREGQETQY

cdr3_length: 13
v_call: TRBV4-1
j_call: TRBJ1-5
cdr3_aa: ASSPAGPMDQPQH

cdr3_length: 11
v_call: TRBV13
j_call: TRBJ1-2
cdr3_aa: ASSLETAGGYT

cdr3_length: 12
v_call: TRBV19
j_call: TRBJ1-3
cdr3_aa: ASTGANSGNTIY

cdr3_length: 13
v_call: TRBV10-2
j_call: TRBJ1-1
cdr3_aa: ASSPRTGSGTEAF

cdr3_length: 13
v_call: TRBV27
j_call: TRBJ2-2
cdr3_aa: ASSWGSGRAGELF

cdr3_length: 14
v_call: TRBV19
j_call: TRBJ1-5
cdr3_aa: ASHLGALLSNQPQH

cdr3_length: 10
v_call: TRBV27
j_call: TRBJ2-1
cdr3_aa: ASSSNYNEQF

cdr3_length: 16
v_call: TRBV4-1
j_call: TRBJ2-7
cdr3_aa: ASSQRSRDSSWTYEQY

cdr3_length: 11
v_call: TRBV5-1
j_call: TRBJ1-1
cdr3_aa: ASSSQGNTEAF

cdr3_length: 11
v_call: TRBV9
j_call: TRBJ2-1
cdr3_aa: ASSARSTGEEF

cdr3_length: 12
v_call: TRBV7-9
j_call: TRBJ1-2
cdr3_aa: ASSLVTGDYGYT

cdr3_length: 11
v_call: TRBV27
j_call: TRBJ2-7
cdr3_aa: ASSSPPGQEQY

cdr3_length: 12
v_call: TRBV13
j_call: TRBJ2-5
cdr3_aa: ASSPWGNQETQY

cdr3_length: 11
v_call: TRBV29-1
j_call: TRBJ2-7
cdr3_aa: SGTRQGVNEQY

cdr3_length: 11
v_call: TRBV10-3
j_call: TRBJ1-4
cdr3_aa: AIRGQGNEKLF

cdr3_length: 10
v_call: TRBV15
j_call: TRBJ2-1
cdr3_aa: ATSRERGEQF

cdr3_length: 13
v_call: TRBV5-1
j_call: TRBJ2-5
cdr3_aa: ASSLGGLRGETQY

cdr3_length: 14
v_call: TRBV29-1
j_call: TRBJ2-1
cdr3_aa: SVEQAPPSGSNEQF

cdr3_length: 13
v_call: TRBV10-1
j_call: TRBJ2-1
cdr3_aa: ASSEKTSGDNEQF

cdr3_length: 14
v_call: TRBV7-9
j_call: TRBJ2-1
cdr3_aa: ASRHTGTGSPNEQF